This TCR beta chain was recovered during a study of CD8 T cells in Susac syndrome. Germline loops: CDR1 SQVTM, CDR2 ANQGSEA. The CDR3 length is 14 residues. Trimming removed 0 bases from V and 2 bases from J, with 8 bases in between. cDNA came from around 0.54 to 1 ug RNA primed by random hexamers. Amplification of TCR beta CDR3 by immunoSEQ multiplex PCR spanned 54 Vbeta and 13 Jbeta. A single record per CDR3 protein comes from TCRdb applying MiXCR to the immunoSEQ multiplex PCR reads. The sample lists 200,000 to 250,000 distinct CDR3 sequences, about 93% seen once, with roughly 0.13% in the top ten. In blood CD8+ and CD4+ T cells, TCR beta underwent sequencing. In the multiple sclerosis control group, patients were treatment-naive and had stable or active relapsing-remitting disease. CD8+ and CD4+ T cells were negatively isolated; TEMRA cells were FACS-enriched.

The sample was CD8+ T cells from PBMCs. The V call is TRBV29-1, the J call TRBJ1-3; no definite D call. The receptor's source is a human donor with multiple sclerosis. CDR3 coding DNA: TGCAGCGTTGAAGATCGGGCAGCTGGAAACACCATATATTTT. Its protein is CSVEDRAAGNTIYF.